This T cell receptor (beta chain) was sequenced for a study of CD8 T cell repertoires and HIV-1 epitope variants. This CDR3 spans 16 amino acids. Germline V gives CDR1 SGHTA, CDR2 FQGNSA. V lost 5 bases, J lost 9 bases, and 9 bases stayed unmatched. Here immunoSEQ multiplex PCR was the method, and the copy in TCRdb shows in-frame clones only, minus some. Found here are 95,000 or so clones, 74% of them singletons; the top ten hold about 26%. Sample: uncultured baseline CD8+ T cells from peripheral blood mononuclear cells (PBMCs). This chain connects TRBV7-2 to TRBJ2-1, with TRBD2 identical over 14 bases. The clonotype comes from a male donor with HIV. Here the CDR3 reads CASSRNTGTSGGEQFF. The CDR3 bases are TGTGCCAGCAGCCGAAATACCGGGACTAGCGGGGGTGAGCAGTTCTTC.